These T cell receptor beta chains were read from a single sample in a study of cytomegalovirus exposure and HLA in healthy donors. Only in-frame clones appear in the TCRdb table, and some are missing; sequencing was by immunoSEQ multiplex PCR. The table shows 100,000 or so clones, with about two thirds occurring only once. Sequencing was carried out using PBMCs. The receptors were sampled from a man aged 45-65 years in good health and CMV-seronegative. Each CDR3 is given with its conserved first and last residue. A D gene is named only where the DNA matches it firmly. For some rows the clone size is stated as once, few or many, or as a class when expanded; others skip it.

abundance: -; j_gene: TRBJ2-7; v_gene: TRBV7-9; d_gene: TRBD1; CDR3nt: TGTGCCAGCAGCGGACGGCTCAGGGGGTTGACCTACGAGCAGTACTTC; CDR3aa: CASSGRLRGLTYEQYF
abundance: -; j_gene: TRBJ1-4; v_gene: TRBV6-5; d_gene: -; CDR3nt: TGTGCCAGCGGTGGACTTGCAACTAATGAAAAACTGTTTTTT; CDR3aa: CASGGLATNEKLFF
abundance: -; j_gene: TRBJ2-2; v_gene: TRBV11-2; d_gene: -; CDR3nt: TGTGCCAGCAGCTTAGACCCAGTCCAGGGGGGCGCCGGGGAGCTGTTTTTT; CDR3aa: CASSLDPVQGGAGELFF
abundance: few; j_gene: TRBJ1-1; v_gene: TRBV29-1; d_gene: TRBD1; CDR3nt: TGCAGCGTTCTAAATAGACAGGGGGGAAACACTGAAGCTTTCTTT; CDR3aa: CSVLNRQGGNTEAFF
abundance: few; j_gene: TRBJ2-5; v_gene: TRBV25-1; d_gene: -; CDR3nt: TGTGCCAGCAGTGCCCCAGCAGGGGGGCCGGAGACCCAGTACTTC; CDR3aa: CASSAPAGGPETQYF
abundance: -; j_gene: TRBJ2-2; v_gene: TRBV7-3; d_gene: TRBD1; CDR3nt: TGTGCCAGCACCAAAATGACAGGGTCGAATACCGGGGAGCTGTTTTTT; CDR3aa: CASTKMTGSNTGELFF
abundance: -; j_gene: TRBJ2-1; v_gene: TRBV5-1; d_gene: TRBD2; CDR3nt: TGCGCCAGCACCCCGACTAGCGGGTACAATGAGCAGTTCTTC; CDR3aa: CASTPTSGYNEQFF
abundance: few; j_gene: TRBJ2-4; v_gene: TRBV6-5; d_gene: -; CDR3nt: TGTGCCAGCAGTTCCAGGGTACTGGGAGCCAAAAACATTCAGTACTTC; CDR3aa: CASSSRVLGAKNIQYF
abundance: once; j_gene: TRBJ1-4; v_gene: TRBV5-4; d_gene: -; CDR3nt: TGTGCCAGCAGCGAAACAGGGAAAACTAATGAAAAACTGTTTTTT; CDR3aa: CASSETGKTNEKLFF
abundance: -; j_gene: TRBJ2-7; v_gene: TRBV10-1; d_gene: TRBD2; CDR3nt: TGCGCCAGCAGCGGGGGGATGGCCGGGACGGGTTACGAGCAGTACTTC; CDR3aa: CASSGGMAGTGYEQYF
abundance: -; j_gene: TRBJ2-7; v_gene: TRBV4-1; d_gene: -; CDR3nt: TGCGCCAGCAGCCAAGGGACGGGGTTTTCCTACGAGCAGTACTTC; CDR3aa: CASSQGTGFSYEQYF
abundance: -; j_gene: TRBJ2-7; v_gene: TRBV5-4; d_gene: -; CDR3nt: TGTGCCAGCAGCTACTCGAGGGTAGGTGAGCAGTACTTC; CDR3aa: CASSYSRVGEQYF
abundance: -; j_gene: TRBJ2-2; v_gene: TRBV19; d_gene: TRBD2; CDR3nt: TGTGCCAGTAGCAGTTTCGGACTAGCGGGGGGTGCGAACACCGGGGAGCTGTTTTTT; CDR3aa: CASSSFGLAGGANTGELFF
abundance: few; j_gene: TRBJ1-2; v_gene: TRBV7-2; d_gene: TRBD1; CDR3nt: TGTGCCAGCAGCGCCGACAGGGGGCGCAACTATGGCTACACCTTC; CDR3aa: CASSADRGRNYGYTF
abundance: -; j_gene: TRBJ1-1; v_gene: TRBV7-9; d_gene: TRBD1; CDR3nt: TGTGCCAGCAGCCTACACGACAGGGAGAACACTGAAGCTTTCTTT; CDR3aa: CASSLHDRENTEAFF
abundance: -; j_gene: TRBJ2-1; v_gene: TRBV6-1; d_gene: -; CDR3nt: TGTGCCAGCAGTACTAGTAGCGGCACCTACAATGAGCAGTTCTTC; CDR3aa: CASSTSSGTYNEQFF
abundance: -; j_gene: TRBJ2-7; v_gene: TRBV29-1; d_gene: -; CDR3nt: TGCAGCGTGATGACAGACCGCTCCTACGAGCAGTACTTC; CDR3aa: CSVMTDRSYEQYF
abundance: -; j_gene: TRBJ1-5; v_gene: TRBV5-1; d_gene: -; CDR3nt: TGCGCCAGCAGCTTGGACAGTAATCAGCCCCAGCATTTT; CDR3aa: CASSLDSNQPQHF
abundance: -; j_gene: TRBJ1-5; v_gene: TRBV2; d_gene: TRBD1; CDR3nt: TGTGCCAGCAGGGACAGGACAGGGGGCATTCAGCCCCAGCATTTT; CDR3aa: CASRDRTGGIQPQHF
abundance: -; j_gene: TRBJ1-1; v_gene: TRBV19; d_gene: -; CDR3nt: TGTGCCAGTACCCATTCGACAGATGAAGCTTTCTTT; CDR3aa: CASTHSTDEAFF
abundance: -; j_gene: TRBJ2-1; v_gene: TRBV10-3; d_gene: -; CDR3nt: TGTGCCATCAGTGAAGGGGACGGGGGATACAATGAGCAGTTCTTC; CDR3aa: CAISEGDGGYNEQFF
abundance: -; j_gene: TRBJ2-7; v_gene: TRBV7-9; d_gene: TRBD2; CDR3nt: TGTGCCAGCAGCTCGACTAGCGGGAATGTCTACGAGCAGTACTTC; CDR3aa: CASSSTSGNVYEQYF
abundance: -; j_gene: TRBJ2-7; v_gene: TRBV7-6; d_gene: -; CDR3nt: TGTGCCAGCAGCTTTCGACCGGGAGTTGAGCAGTACTTC; CDR3aa: CASSFRPGVEQYF
abundance: -; j_gene: TRBJ1-6; v_gene: TRBV6-6; d_gene: -; CDR3nt: TGTGCCAGCAGTTACAGAAGGGGAAAGTCACCCCTCCACTTT; CDR3aa: CASSYRRGKSPLHF
abundance: -; j_gene: TRBJ2-5; v_gene: TRBV11-2; d_gene: TRBD2; CDR3nt: TGTGCCAGCAGCTTATATGGACTAGCGACGTACCAAGAGACCCAGTACTTC; CDR3aa: CASSLYGLATYQETQYF
abundance: -; j_gene: TRBJ2-3; v_gene: TRBV6-6; d_gene: -; CDR3nt: TGTGCCAGCAGGAGGAAGGGACATACAAGCACAGATACGCAGTATTTT; CDR3aa: CASRRKGHTSTDTQYF
abundance: few; j_gene: TRBJ2-7; v_gene: TRBV6-1; d_gene: TRBD1; CDR3nt: TGTGCCAGCAGTAAAGGGCCGGGACAGGGGCTACACGAGCAGTACTTC; CDR3aa: CASSKGPGQGLHEQYF
abundance: -; j_gene: TRBJ1-2; v_gene: TRBV14; d_gene: -; CDR3nt: TGTGCCAGCAGTGGCGGGATAAACTATGGCTACACCTTC; CDR3aa: CASSGGINYGYTF
abundance: few; j_gene: TRBJ2-7; v_gene: TRBV18; d_gene: -; CDR3nt: TGTGCCAGCTCACCTTCGAGGCGTATCTACGAGCAGTACTTC; CDR3aa: CASSPSRRIYEQYF